This TCR beta chain was profiled in a study of CD8+CD57+ T cells in acquired aplastic anemia. About the research overall: Each DNA sample taken from sorted CD4+ and CD8+ cells came to roughly 3.5 ug on average. The study, taken as a whole, reports: Between patients and controls, some 31 CD8+ CDR3 sequences were found in common. In CD8+ cells, Simpson's diversity showed no significant difference between patients and controls.

This CDR3 is 14 amino acids long. Germline CDR1 and CDR2: SEHNR and FQNEAQ (reference sequence). Trimming at V came to 4 bases and at J to 8 bases, leaving 6 bases not matched to a gene. Genomic DNA acted as the template from which TCR beta VDJ combination and CDR3 sequence profiling were carried out. TCRdb independently ran MiXCR on the reads; one entry per CDR3 protein. This table holds 300,000 or so distinct CDR3 sequences, roughly 50% found once. This clonotype was detected a few times. The antigen is not known. The sequence derives from a human donor with severe aplastic anemia or a healthy control (not recorded which). The specimen sequenced was sorted CD4+, CD8+, or CD8+CD57+ T cells (not recorded which) from PBMCs. The chain joins TRBV7-9 to TRBJ1-4; 8 nucleotides line up with TRBD1. The chain's CDR3 is CASSSTGGGEKLFF. CDR3 DNA: TGTGCCAGCAGCTCCACAGGGGGAGGGGAAAAACTGTTTTTT.